Presented here are 13 T cell receptor beta chains from one specimen sequenced in a study of shared clonotypes between healthy human individuals. Repertoires were generated with immunoSEQ multiplex PCR, while TCRdb's copy carries only in-frame clones and drops some. The top ten clones hold approximately 0.36% of a sample with some 2,500,000 clones, approximately 94% of them seen once. Sequencing input: naive CD4+ T cells from PBMCs. This sample's subset: CD45RA+ positively selected. All receptors come from a man younger than 35 in good health. Some clones in this sample may be carry-over from other donors' samples.

A single count supports this clone. The chain uses TRBV4-3 and TRBJ2-7; TRBD2 matches at 10 bases. The CDR3 has 14 amino acids. V lost 0 bases and J lost 4; bases outside the gene matches: 0. In germline, CDR1 is LGHNA, CDR2 YSLEER. The CDR3 nucleotides read TGCGCCAGCAGCCAAGAACTAGCGGGGTACGAGCAGTACTTC. Translating it yields CASSQELAGYEQYF.

V gene TRBV6-5 combines with J gene TRBJ2-7; the match to TRBD2 covers 13 bases. This CDR3 is built from 14 residues. Germline V lookup: CDR1 MNHEY, CDR2 SVGAGI. Unmatched junction bases numbered 3, after V lost 5 bases and J lost 5 bases. The CDR3 reads CASSGGTSGNEQYF. The CDR3 DNA is TGTGCCAGCAGTGGGGGGACTAGCGGGAACGAGCAGTACTTC.

This clone was recorded only once. V is TRBV10-3 and J is TRBJ2-7; D gene ambiguous. This CDR3 contains 12 residues. Trimming left V 4 bases short and J 0 bases short, with 4 bases between. Germline assignment: CDR1 ENHRY and CDR2 SYGVKD. DNA for the CDR3: TGTGCCATCAGTGGCCGCTCCTACGAGCAGTACTTC. Translation: CAISGRSYEQYF.

Only a few counts were recorded for this clone. The rearrangement joins TRBV27 to TRBJ2-5; 9 positions agree with TRBD1. The CDR3 spans 15 residues. V was pared by 5 bases and J by 5 bases, with 9 bases of the junction left unmatched. In germline, CDR1 is MNHEY, CDR2 SMNVEV (reference sequence). The CDR3 sequence is CASSQGQGWYETQYF. The CDR3, as DNA: TGTGCCAGCAGTCAGGGACAGGGCTGGTACGAGACCCAGTACTTC.

The genes are TRBV11-2 and TRBJ2-1, with 10 nucleotides matching TRBD1. CDR3 size: 16 residues. The V and J ends lost 5 bases and 5 bases, in that order; junction bases with no gene match: 9. Germline V gene data show CDR1 as SGHAT and CDR2 as FQNNGV. In nucleotides, the CDR3 is TGTGCCAGCAGCACACCCGGGACAGGGGACCACAATGAGCAGTTCTTC. Residues: CASSTPGTGDHNEQFF.

In nucleotides, the CDR3 is TGTGCCAGCCGCCGGATGGATCAGCCCCAGCATTTT. This encodes CASRRMDQPQHF. V and J are TRBV6-1 and TRBJ1-5; D ambiguous. Trimming left V 8 bases short and J 5 bases short, with 10 bases between. Per the germline V gene, CDR1 is MNHNS and CDR2 is SASEGT. The CDR3 runs to 12 residues.

CDR3 in DNA: TGCAGCGTTGTGGTAACAGGATACGAGCAGTACTTC. Amino acid sequence: CSVVVTGYEQYF. V and J are TRBV29-1 and TRBJ2-7; tentatively, D is TRBD1 (5 bases). The CDR3 sequence is 12 residues long. The germline gives CDR1 SQVTM, CDR2 ANQGSEA. The germline V and J ends were trimmed by 4 bases and 4 bases, with 11 bases remaining between them.

The J gene is TRBJ2-5, the V gene TRBV11-3; 13 nucleotides match TRBD2. This CDR3 is 20 amino acids long. The V and J ends lost 5 bases and 2 bases, in that order; junction bases with no gene match: 17. Germline CDR1 reads SGHNT; CDR2 reads YENEEA. The CDR3 loop is CASSGRTSGSSVNKQETQYF. The CDR3 DNA sequence: TGTGCCAGCAGCGGACGGACTAGCGGGAGCTCTGTTAATAAGCAAGAGACCCAGTACTTC.

The chain carries TRBV29-1 and TRBJ1-2; TRBD1 matches at 7 bases. The CDR3 contains 12 residues. The germline gives CDR1 SQVTM, CDR2 ANQGSEA. The CDR3 sequence is CTSFQGGYGYTF. The CDR3 nucleotides read TGCACCTCTTTCCAGGGGGGCTATGGCTACACCTTC.

The chain carries TRBV5-1 and TRBJ2-7; D is unresolved. The germline CDR1 and CDR2 sequences are SGHRS and YFSETQ. CDR3 length equals 17 residues. V was clipped by 1 base and J by 3 bases, with 20 bases between them. The CDR3 region is CASSLSGVGLADYEQYF. The CDR3 nucleotides are TGCGCCAGCAGCTTGTCCGGAGTTGGCCTCGCGGACTACGAGCAGTACTTC.

The chain carries TRBV5-1 and TRBJ1-1; D may be TRBD1 (6 bases). V dropped 4 bases and J dropped 1 base, with 14 bases sitting between them. This CDR3 contains 15 residues. Per the germline V gene, CDR1 is SGHRS and CDR2 is YFSETQ. CDR3 protein: CASSPLQGPNTEAFF. CDR3 nucleotides: TGCGCCAGCAGCCCCCTTCAGGGGCCGAACACTGAAGCTTTCTTT.

CDR3 sequence (DNA): TGTGCCACTCAGGGGGGACAGGGGTACGAGCAGTACTTC. Residues: CATQGGQGYEQYF. The genes are TRBV6-5 and TRBJ2-7, with 10 bases identical to TRBD1. Germline assignment: CDR1 MNHEY and CDR2 SVGAGI. CDR3 length: 13 residues. Trimming cost V 10 bases and J 4 bases; bases outside gene matches: 7.

This chain links TRBV6-5 with TRBJ1-2; possibly TRBD1 for D (5 bases). V was pared by 2 bases and J by 5 bases, with 15 bases between. CDR1 is MNHEY and CDR2 is SVGAGI in the germline V gene. The CDR3 is 15 amino acids. DNA of the CDR3: TGTGCCAGCAGTTACCGGGGGAGGAGCGGGTATGGCTACACCTTC. This translates into CASSYRGRSGYGYTF.